The TCR beta chain described here comes from a study of graft-versus-host responses after intestinal transplantation. Across the whole study: Once they had received anti-thymocyte globulin induction, all recipients took tacrolimus and steroids for about three years.

In regard to this clone: Its antigen is as yet unknown.

Clones were read by immunoSEQ multiplex PCR, and TCRdb kept only the in-frame ones, dropping some. Among some 87,000 clones listed, about 93% were seen once. The germline V gene encodes CDR1 SGHAT and CDR2 FQDESV (reference sequence). The CDR3 has 15 residues. V was pared by 4 bases and J by 1 base, with 11 bases between. Study-wide results and caveats: Allografts of patients with graft-donor T cell macrochimerism showed high graft-versus-host to host-versus-graft clone ratios.

V gene TRBV11-1 combines with J gene TRBJ2-1; D may be TRBD2 (7 bases). Material: unstimulated CD8+ T cells sorted from spleen or lymph node cells, obtained before transplant. The receptor's source is a human donor who was the organ donor for an intestinal transplant. In nucleotides, the CDR3 is TGTGCCAGCAGCTCGGGGGGCGGTTCCTACAATGAGCAGTTCTTC. It yields the protein CASSSGGGSYNEQFF. The full variable domain, its missing parts supplied by reference TRBV11-1 and TRBJ2-1, is EAEVAQSPRYKITEKSQAVAFWCDPISGHATLYWYRQILGQGPELLVQFQDESVVDDSQLPKDRFSAERLKGVDSTLKIQPAELGDSAMYLCASSSGGGSYNEQFFGPGTRLTVL.